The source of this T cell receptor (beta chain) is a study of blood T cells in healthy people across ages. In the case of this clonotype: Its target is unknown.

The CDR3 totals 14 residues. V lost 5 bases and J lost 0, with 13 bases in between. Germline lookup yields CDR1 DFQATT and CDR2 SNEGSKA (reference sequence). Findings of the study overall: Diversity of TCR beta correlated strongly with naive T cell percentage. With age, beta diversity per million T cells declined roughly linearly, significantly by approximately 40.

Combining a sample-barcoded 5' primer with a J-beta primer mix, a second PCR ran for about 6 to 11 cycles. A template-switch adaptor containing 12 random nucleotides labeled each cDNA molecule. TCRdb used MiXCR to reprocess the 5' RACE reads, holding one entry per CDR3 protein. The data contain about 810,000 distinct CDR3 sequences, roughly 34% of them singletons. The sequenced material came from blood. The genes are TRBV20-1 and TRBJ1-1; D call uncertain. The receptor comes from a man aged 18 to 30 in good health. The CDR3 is CSASDLPMNTEAFF. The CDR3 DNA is TGCAGTGCTTCCGACCTGCCAATGAACACTGAAGCTTTCTTT.